This TCR beta chain was observed in a study of blood T cell repertoires in COVID-19. The wider study: Samples representing acute and convalescent COVID-19 were sourced from the United States, Italy and Spain.

The junction had 33 bases not matched to a gene; V was cut back by 6 bases and J by 6 bases. Germline CDR1 reads MNHEY; CDR2 reads SVGEGT. The CDR3 is 22 amino acids. Original analysis: Estimation of nucleated cell counts was performed using reference gene primer amplification. Assay: immunoSEQ multiplex PCR; the TCRdb copy retains only in-frame clones and omits some. That table supplies the V and J calls and clone size; D and trimming were determined from the DNA. The table lists roughly 150,000 clones, around nine tenths of them singletons. A Seattle source enrolled patients during active infection and followed them longitudinally.

The origin of this receptor is a woman in her seventies with COVID-19, enrolled during active disease. Source material: peripheral blood. The genes are TRBV6-2 or TRBV6-3 and TRBJ2-7; 9 positions match TRBD1. Here the CDR3 DNA reads TGTGCCAGCAGCCCTTACGGCATCTCCCCTTTTAGAGCCGGGACAGGGCTGTCCGAGCAGTACTTC. This encodes CASSPYGISPFRAGTGLSEQYF.